This T cell receptor (beta chain) was captured in a study of T cell responses to AZD1222 COVID-19 vaccine. Method: immunoSEQ multiplex PCR; TCRdb's copy keeps in-frame clones and lacks some. The sample contains fewer than 200,000 clones, roughly 88% of which appear only once. The CDR3 spans 15 residues. Germline lookup yields CDR1 MNHEY and CDR2 SVGAGI. V trimming: 8 bases; J trimming: 2 bases; junction bases outside the gene matches: 11. This specimen consisted of peripheral blood, obtained 28 days after the second AZD1222 dose. This TCR was recovered from an adult who received the AZD1222 COVID-19 vaccine. J is TRBJ1-1 and V is TRBV6-5, with 7 bases matching TRBD1. CDR3 loop: CASVTTGARNTEAFF. DNA for the CDR3: TGTGCCAGCGTTACAACAGGGGCAAGAAACACTGAAGCTTTCTTT.